The present T cell receptor beta chain was sequenced within a study of T cells after posttransplantation cyclophosphamide. Findings of the study overall: Donor-recipient repertoire similarity was low at 1-2 months, rising over year one.

The method was immunoSEQ multiplex PCR; TCRdb's version includes in-frame clones alone and lacks a portion of them. The sample consists of just over 20,000 clones, almost 99% of them appearing once. On this clone itself: Its antigen is still unknown.

Cells defined as naive were viable CD3+CD4+ or CD3+CD8+ and CCR7+CD45RA+CD45RO-CD95-CD27+CD28+. The sequenced material came from naive CD4+ T cells sorted from PBMCs. The clonotype was recovered from a man in his forties or fifties in good health, CMV-negative, and a related stem cell transplant donor.

The CDR3 spells CASSPTSWEDSNQPQHF. As DNA, the CDR3 is TGTGCCAGCTCACCCACCTCTTGGGAGGATAGCAATCAGCCCCAGCATTTT. The V gene is TRBV18, the J gene TRBJ1-5; no firm D call. The CDR3 is 17 amino acids. Deletions cut 3 bases from V and 0 bases from J, with 15 bases between. CDR1 and CDR2 from the germline V gene are KGHSH and LQKENI.